This passage covers 3 T cell receptor beta chains from one sample sequenced in a study of blood T cell repertoires in COVID-19. This table comes from immunoSEQ multiplex PCR, and its TCRdb copy is limited to in-frame clones, with some not included. This table holds fewer than 450,000 clones, about nine tenths found once. The sequenced sample was peripheral blood. The receptor source for this set is a woman aged 70-85 years with COVID-19, enrolled during active disease.

V gene TRBV12-5 combines with J gene TRBJ1-1; D possibly corresponds to TRBD1 (5 bases). There are 12 residues in the CDR3. Trimming removed 6 bases at V and 8 bases at J, with 13 bases between. The germline V gene encodes CDR1 LGHNT and CDR2 FRNRAP. As DNA, the CDR3 is TGTGCTAGTGGCTATACAGGAAGCGAAGCTTTCTTT. This translates into CASGYTGSEAFF.

The genes are TRBV18 and TRBJ2-3; D perhaps matches TRBD1 (7 bases). CDR3 size: 14 residues. The V gene's germline CDR1 is KGHSH and CDR2 LQKENI. With 2 bases removed from V and 4 bases from J, the gap between germline ends came to 10 bases. CDR3 in amino acids: CASSPTRGADTQYF. In DNA, the CDR3 is TGTGCCAGCTCACCAACCAGGGGGGCAGATACGCAGTATTTT. The whole variable domain, remainder taken from reference TRBV18 and TRBJ2-3, is NAGVMQNPRHLVRRRGQEARLRCSPMKGHSHVYWYRQLPEEGLKFMVYLQKENIIDESGMPKERFSAEFPKEGPSILRIQQVVRGDSAAYFCASSPTRGADTQYFGPGTRLTVL.

The rearrangement uses TRBV18 and TRBJ1-1, with 8 bases that match TRBD1. V lost 4 bases to trimming and J lost 4 bases; unmatched junction nucleotides: 8. The CDR3 is 15 amino acids. Germline V lookup: CDR1 KGHSH, CDR2 LQKENI. CDR3 loop: CASSQGQGSGTEAFF. In DNA, the CDR3 is TGTGCCAGCTCACAAGGACAGGGTTCGGGCACTGAAGCTTTCTTT.